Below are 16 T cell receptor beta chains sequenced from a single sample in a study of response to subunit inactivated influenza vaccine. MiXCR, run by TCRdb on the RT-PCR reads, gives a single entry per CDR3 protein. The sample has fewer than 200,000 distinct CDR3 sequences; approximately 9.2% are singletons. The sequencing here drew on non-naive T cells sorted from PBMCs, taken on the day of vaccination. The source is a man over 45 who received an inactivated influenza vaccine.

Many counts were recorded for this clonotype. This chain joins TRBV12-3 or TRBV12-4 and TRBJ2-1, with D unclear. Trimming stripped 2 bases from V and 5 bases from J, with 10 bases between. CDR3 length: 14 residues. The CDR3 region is CASSLSLGNNEQFF. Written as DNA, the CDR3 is TGTGCCAGCAGTTTAAGTCTTGGAAACAATGAGCAGTTCTTC.

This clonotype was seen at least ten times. The CDR3 sequence: CSVELAGSPSSGANVLTF. The CDR3 DNA reads TGCAGCGTTGAATTGGCCGGCAGCCCGAGCTCTGGGGCCAACGTCCTGACTTTC. The chain recombines TRBV29-1 with TRBJ2-6; D remains ambiguous. The germline gives CDR1 SQVTM, CDR2 ANQGSEA. The CDR3 totals 18 residues. V was trimmed by 2 bases and J by 0 bases, leaving 17 bases between them.

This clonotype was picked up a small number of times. CDR3 in amino acids: CASSEEWSNEKLFF. The CDR3 DNA reads TGTGCCAGCAGTGAGGAGTGGTCTAATGAAAAACTGTTTTTT. The genes are TRBV7-6 and TRBJ1-4; D gene unclear. Germline V CDR1 and CDR2: SGHVS, FNYEAQ. V was trimmed by 6 bases and J by 3 bases, leaving 11 bases between them. This CDR3 is 14 amino acids long.

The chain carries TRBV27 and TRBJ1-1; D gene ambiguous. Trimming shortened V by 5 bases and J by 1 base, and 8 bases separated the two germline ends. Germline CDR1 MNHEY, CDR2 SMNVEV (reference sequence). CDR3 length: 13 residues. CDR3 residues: CASSIYPNTEAFF. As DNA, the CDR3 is TGTGCCAGCAGTATCTACCCGAACACTGAAGCTTTCTTT.

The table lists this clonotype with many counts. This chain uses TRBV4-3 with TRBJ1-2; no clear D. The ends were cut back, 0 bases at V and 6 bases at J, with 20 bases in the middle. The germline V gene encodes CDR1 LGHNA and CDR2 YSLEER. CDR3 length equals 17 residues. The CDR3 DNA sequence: TGCGCCAGCAGCCAAGACCACGGAGGTCGAAGGTTCAATGGCTACACCTTC. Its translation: CASSQDHGGRRFNGYTF.

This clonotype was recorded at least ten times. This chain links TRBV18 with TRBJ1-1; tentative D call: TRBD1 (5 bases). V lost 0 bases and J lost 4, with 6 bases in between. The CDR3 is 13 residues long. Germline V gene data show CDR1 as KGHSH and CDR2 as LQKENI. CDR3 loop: CASSPPGATEAFF. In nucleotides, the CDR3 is TGTGCCAGCTCACCACCCGGGGCCACTGAAGCTTTCTTT.

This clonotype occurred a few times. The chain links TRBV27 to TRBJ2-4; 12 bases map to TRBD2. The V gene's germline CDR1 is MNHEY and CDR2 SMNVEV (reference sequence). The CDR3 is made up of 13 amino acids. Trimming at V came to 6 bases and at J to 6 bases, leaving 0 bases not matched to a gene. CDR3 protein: CASRTSGGNIQYF. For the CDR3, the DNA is TGTGCCAGCAGGACTAGCGGGGGAAACATTCAGTACTTC.

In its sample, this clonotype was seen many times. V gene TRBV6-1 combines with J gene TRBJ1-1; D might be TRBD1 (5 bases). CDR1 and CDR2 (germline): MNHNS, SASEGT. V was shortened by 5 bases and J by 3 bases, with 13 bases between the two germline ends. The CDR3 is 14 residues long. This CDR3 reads CASSPQGRDTEAFF. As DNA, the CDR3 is TGTGCCAGCAGTCCTCAGGGAAGGGACACTGAAGCTTTCTTT.

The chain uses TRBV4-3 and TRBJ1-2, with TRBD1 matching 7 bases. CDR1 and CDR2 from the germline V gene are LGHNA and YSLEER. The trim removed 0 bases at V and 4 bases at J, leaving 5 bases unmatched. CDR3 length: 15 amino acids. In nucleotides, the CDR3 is TGCGCCAGCAGCCAAGATTCATCAGGGGGCTATGGCTACACCTTC. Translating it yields CASSQDSSGGYGYTF.

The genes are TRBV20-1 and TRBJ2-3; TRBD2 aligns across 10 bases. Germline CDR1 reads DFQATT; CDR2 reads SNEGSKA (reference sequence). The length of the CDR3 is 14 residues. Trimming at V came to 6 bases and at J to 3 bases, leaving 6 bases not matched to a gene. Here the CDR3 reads CSATSGVWTDTQYF. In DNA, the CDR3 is TGCAGTGCCACTAGCGGGGTGTGGACAGATACGCAGTATTTT.

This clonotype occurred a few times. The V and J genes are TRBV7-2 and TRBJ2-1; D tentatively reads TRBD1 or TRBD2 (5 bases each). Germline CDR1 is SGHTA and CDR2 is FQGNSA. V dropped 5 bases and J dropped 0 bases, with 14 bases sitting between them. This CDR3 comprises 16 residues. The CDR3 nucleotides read TGTGCCAGCAGCGACCAGGGACCGAGCTCCTACAATGAGCAGTTCTTC. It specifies CASSDQGPSSYNEQFF.

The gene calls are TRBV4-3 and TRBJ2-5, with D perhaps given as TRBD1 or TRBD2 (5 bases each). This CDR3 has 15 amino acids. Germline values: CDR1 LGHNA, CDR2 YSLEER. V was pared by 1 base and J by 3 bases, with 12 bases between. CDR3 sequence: CASSQGRGGKETQYF. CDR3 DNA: TGCGCCAGCAGCCAAGGGCGTGGGGGAAAAGAGACCCAGTACTTC.

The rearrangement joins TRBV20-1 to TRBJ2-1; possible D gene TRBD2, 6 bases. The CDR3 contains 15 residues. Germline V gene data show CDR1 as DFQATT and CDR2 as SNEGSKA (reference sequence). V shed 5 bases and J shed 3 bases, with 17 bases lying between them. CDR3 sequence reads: CSAPLGRRGYNEQFF. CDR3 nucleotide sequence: TGCAGTGCTCCCTTAGGCCGGAGGGGCTACAATGAGCAGTTCTTC.

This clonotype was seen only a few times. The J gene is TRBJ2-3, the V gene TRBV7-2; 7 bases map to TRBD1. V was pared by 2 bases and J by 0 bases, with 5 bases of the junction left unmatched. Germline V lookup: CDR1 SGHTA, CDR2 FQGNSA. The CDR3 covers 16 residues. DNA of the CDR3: TGTGCCAGCAGCTTACACAGGGGACATAGCACAGATACGCAGTATTTT. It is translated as CASSLHRGHSTDTQYF.

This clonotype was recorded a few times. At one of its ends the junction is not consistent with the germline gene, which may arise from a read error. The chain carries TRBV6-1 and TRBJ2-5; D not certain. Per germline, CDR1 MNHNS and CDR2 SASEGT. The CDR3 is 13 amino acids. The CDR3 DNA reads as TGTGCCAGCAGTGAAGTATTTTCGGCTACACGGATATTC. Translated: CASSEVFSATRIF.

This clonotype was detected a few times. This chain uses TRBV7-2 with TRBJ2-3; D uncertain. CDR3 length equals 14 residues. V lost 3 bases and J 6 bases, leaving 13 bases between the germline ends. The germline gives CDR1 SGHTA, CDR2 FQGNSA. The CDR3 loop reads CASSFVSNADTQYF. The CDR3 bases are TGTGCCAGCAGCTTTGTAAGCAACGCGGATACGCAGTATTTT.